These 22 T cell receptor beta chains originate from one sample sequenced in a study of T cells in Graves' hyperthyroidism and ophthalmopathy. What was amplified from RNA transcripts were TCR beta CDR3 regions. HTBI primers were used for first-round RT-PCR of the TCR CDR3. TCRdb itself ran the multiplex PCR reads through MiXCR, one entry per CDR3 protein. The repertoire includes a few hundred thousand distinct CDR3 sequences, roughly 13% of them detected once, and 9.2% sits in the top ten. Sample: blood. Receptors originate from a woman aged 18-35 years with Graves' hyperthyroidism.

The chain carries TRBV7-2 and TRBJ2-7; tentative D call: TRBD2 (6 bases). From germline, CDR1 is SGHTA and CDR2 FQGNSA. Trimming removed 5 bases from V and 5 bases from J, with 16 bases in between. This CDR3 is built from 14 residues. CDR3 DNA sequence: TGTGCCAGCAGCCGAGGACTATCGGGGCACGAGCAGTACTTC. Residues: CASSRGLSGHEQYF.

This clonotype was seen many times. The chain carries TRBV7-8 and TRBJ2-2; D is perhaps TRBD1 (6 bases). Deletions cut 3 bases from V and 8 bases from J, with 10 bases between. CDR3 length: 13 residues. Germline CDR1 is SGHVS and CDR2 is FQNEAQ. The CDR3 here is CASSLTGRGELFF. The DNA for the CDR3 is TGTGCCAGCAGCTTGACAGGACGAGGGGAGCTGTTTTTT.

This clonotype occurred many times. The gene calls are TRBV7-3 and TRBJ2-1, with D maybe TRBD1 (5 bases). Germline loops: CDR1 SGHTA, CDR2 FQGTGA. This CDR3 comprises 13 residues. V was clipped by 5 bases and J by 8 bases, with 13 bases between them. CDR3 sequence: CASSPQGAHEQFF. CDR3 sequence (DNA): TGTGCCAGCAGCCCTCAAGGGGCCCATGAGCAGTTCTTC.

At least ten counts were recorded for this clonotype. The genes are TRBV9 and TRBJ2-7; D could derive from TRBD1 or TRBD2 (7 bases each). The CDR3 spans 13 residues. CDR1 and CDR2 (germline): SGDLS, YYNGEE. V lost 7 bases, J lost 2 bases, and 13 bases lay in between. CDR3 sequence: CASASGTAYEQYF. CDR3 nucleotide sequence: TGTGCCAGCGCCAGCGGGACAGCCTACGAGCAGTACTTC.

This clonotype was seen at least ten times. V is TRBV28 and J is TRBJ2-7; D may be TRBD1 or TRBD2 (7 bases each). This CDR3 region has 13 residues. Germline V gene data show CDR1 as MDHEN and CDR2 as SYDVKM. Deletions cut 3 bases from V and 7 bases from J, with 13 bases between. CDR3 sequence reads: CASSFQGEGEQYF. The CDR3 nucleotides are TGTGCCAGCAGTTTTCAGGGGGAGGGGGAGCAGTACTTC. Drawing the rest from reference TRBV28 and TRBJ2-7, the complete variable domain is DVKVTQSSRYLVKRTGEKVFLECVQDMDHENMFWYRQDPGLGLRLIYFSYDVKMKEKGDIPEGYSVSREKKERFSLILESASTNQTSMYLCASSFQGEGEQYFGPGTRLTVT.

This clonotype was counted at least ten times. The chain combines TRBV15 with TRBJ1-4; D uncertain. The CDR3 totals 17 residues. CDR1 is LNHNV, CDR2 YYDKDF, per germline (reference sequence). Trimming pared 0 bases from V and 0 bases from J, leaving 11 bases between. The CDR3 spells CATSRDAGSPTNEKLFF. The DNA of the CDR3 is TGTGCCACCAGCAGAGATGCAGGTTCGCCAACTAATGAAAAACTGTTTTTT.

This clonotype came up many times. The chain recombines TRBV6-2 or TRBV6-3 with TRBJ1-5; D is possibly TRBD1 (5 bases). V dropped 0 bases and J dropped 2 bases, with 20 bases sitting between them. CDR1 and CDR2 (germline): MNHEY, SVGEGT. There are 19 residues in the CDR3. CDR3 DNA sequence: TGTGCCAGCAGTTACTCATCGAAGGTATCGGGGACTGGCAATCAGCCCCAGCATTTT. This gives the protein CASSYSSKVSGTGNQPQHF.

This clonotype was counted many times. V gene TRBV3-1 combines with J gene TRBJ2-1; D gene unclear. The germline V gene has CDR1 LGHDT and CDR2 YNNKEL (reference sequence). Trimming pared 1 base from V and 2 bases from J, leaving 12 bases between. The CDR3 is made up of 16 amino acids. This CDR3 is CASSQVSDATYNEQFF. Here the CDR3 DNA reads TGTGCCAGCAGCCAAGTGTCGGACGCAACCTACAATGAGCAGTTCTTC.

This clonotype was recorded at least ten times. The chain employs TRBV9 and TRBJ1-1; 7 bases are shared with TRBD1. J lost 4 bases, V lost 4 bases, and 13 bases had no gene match. CDR1 is SGDLS, CDR2 YYNGEE, per germline. The CDR3 totals 16 residues. The CDR3 here is CASSPRDSETGTEAFF. CDR3 bases: TGTGCCAGCAGCCCAAGGGACAGCGAGACGGGCACTGAAGCTTTCTTT.

This clonotype was seen at least ten times. This chain uses TRBV20-1 with TRBJ2-5; D gene unclear. This CDR3 comprises 15 residues. Trimming left V 3 bases short and J 3 bases short, with 17 bases between. The germline gives CDR1 DFQATT, CDR2 SNEGSKA (reference sequence). This CDR3 reads CSASTGPLNKETQYF. For the CDR3, the DNA is TGCAGTGCTAGCACGGGCCCCCTGAACAAAGAGACCCAGTACTTC.

This clonotype was recorded many times. The chain carries TRBV5-1 and TRBJ2-5, with 13 positions matching TRBD2. Looked up from germline, CDR1 is SGHRS and CDR2 is YFSETQ. The trim removed 4 bases at V and 0 bases at J, leaving 3 bases unmatched. The CDR3 sequence is 16 residues long. This CDR3 reads CASSTGLAGDQETQYF. CDR3 nucleotides: TGCGCCAGCAGCACCGGACTAGCGGGAGACCAAGAGACCCAGTACTTC.

This clonotype was counted many times. This chain joins TRBV7-8 and TRBJ1-6, with 9 bases matching TRBD1. V lost 3 bases and J lost 7; bases outside the gene matches: 13. Looked up from germline, CDR1 is SGHVS and CDR2 is FQNEAQ. The CDR3 length is 18 residues. CDR3 bases: TGTGCCAGCAGCTTCCGGGACAGGGCATCCGCGGGCAATTCACCCCTCCACTTT. This gives the protein CASSFRDRASAGNSPLHF.

The gene calls are TRBV4-3 and TRBJ1-4, with D uncertain. V was pared by 0 bases and J by 0 bases, with 8 bases between. Per the germline V gene, CDR1 is LGHNA and CDR2 is YSLEER. There are 16 residues in the CDR3. The CDR3 loop is CASSQDVTATNEKLFF. DNA for the CDR3: TGCGCCAGCAGCCAAGATGTCACAGCAACTAATGAAAAACTGTTTTTT.

This clonotype has a handful of counts. The chain is built from TRBV11-2 and TRBJ1-2, with D possibly matching TRBD1 (5 bases). CDR3 length: 15 amino acids. V lost 5 bases and J 0 bases, leaving 13 bases between the germline ends. CDR1 and CDR2 (germline): SGHAT, FQNNGV. The CDR3 DNA reads as TGTGCCAGCAGCCTAAGACAGACGACTAACTATGGCTACACCTTC. As protein: CASSLRQTTNYGYTF.

This clonotype appeared many times. The rearrangement uses TRBV13 and TRBJ2-5; 7 nucleotides line up with TRBD2. The CDR3 is 16 residues long. The V and J ends lost 7 bases and 1 base, in that order; junction bases with no gene match: 12. Germline V gene lookup returns CDR1 PRHDT and CDR2 FYEKMQ (reference sequence). The CDR3, as DNA: TGTGCCAGCATCTATAGCGCGGGAGTCGGCCAAGAGACCCAGTACTTC. Protein: CASIYSAGVGQETQYF.

V is TRBV27 and J is TRBJ2-1; 14 bases match TRBD2. J lost 8 bases, V lost 6 bases, and 6 bases had no gene match. Germline CDR1 MNHEY, CDR2 SMNVEV (reference sequence). CDR3 length equals 15 residues. The CDR3 sequence: CASSPGTSGGHEQFF. The CDR3 DNA follows: TGTGCCAGCAGCCCAGGGACTAGCGGGGGACATGAGCAGTTCTTC.

V gene TRBV12-3 or TRBV12-4 combines with J gene TRBJ2-3; 16 bases are shared with TRBD2. The CDR3 is made up of 19 amino acids. The J segment lost 4 bases and the V segment lost 3 bases, leaving 10 bases of the junction unmatched. CDR3 loop: CASSFDPPGLAGGADTQYF. DNA for the CDR3: TGTGCCAGCAGTTTTGATCCTCCGGGACTAGCGGGAGGGGCAGATACGCAGTATTTT.

The chain uses TRBV10-3 and TRBJ2-7; 8 nucleotides align to TRBD1. V shed 3 bases, J shed 6 bases, and the junction held 10 bases outside the gene matches. CDR1 ENHRY and CDR2 SYGVKD come from the germline V gene. The CDR3 runs 15 residues. CDR3 nucleotides: TGTGCCATCAGTGATAACAGGGGGTCACCGGCCGAGCAGTACTTC. This gives the protein CAISDNRGSPAEQYF.

The chain combines TRBV6-1 with TRBJ1-2, with 9 bases matching TRBD1. The J segment lost 0 bases and the V segment lost 9 bases, leaving 11 bases of the junction unmatched. This CDR3 spans 16 amino acids. Germline values: CDR1 MNHNS, CDR2 SASEGT. The CDR3 region is CASRTGDGGPNYGYTF. The CDR3, as DNA: TGTGCCAGTAGGACAGGGGACGGGGGACCTAACTATGGCTACACCTTC.

The sample holds many counts of this clonotype. The chain couples TRBV28 to TRBJ2-6; unclear D gene. V lost 5 bases to trimming and J lost 0 bases, with 11 bases between them. The CDR3 is made up of 16 amino acids. The germline V gene has CDR1 MDHEN and CDR2 SYDVKM. As DNA, the CDR3 is TGTGCCAGCAGTGCCACGTGGACCTCTGGGGCCAACGTCCTGACTTTC. As protein: CASSATWTSGANVLTF.

This clonotype was seen at least ten times. V is TRBV5-1 and J is TRBJ2-3; possibly TRBD1 for D (5 bases). The length of the CDR3 is 14 residues. The germline V and J ends were trimmed by 2 bases and 0 bases, with 7 bases remaining between them. In germline, CDR1 is SGHRS, CDR2 YFSETQ. CDR3 sequence: CASSLQASTDTQYF. In DNA, the CDR3 is TGCGCCAGCAGCTTACAGGCTAGCACAGATACGCAGTATTTT.

Many counts were recorded for this clonotype. DNA of the CDR3: TGTGCCAGCAGCCCGGGACTAGCTACCTACGAGCAGTACTTC. Amino acid sequence: CASSPGLATYEQYF. The chain employs TRBV7-2 and TRBJ2-7; 9 nucleotides agree with TRBD2. The CDR3 runs 14 residues. Trimming cost V 5 bases and J 2 bases; bases outside gene matches: 4. CDR1 is SGHTA, CDR2 FQGNSA, per germline.